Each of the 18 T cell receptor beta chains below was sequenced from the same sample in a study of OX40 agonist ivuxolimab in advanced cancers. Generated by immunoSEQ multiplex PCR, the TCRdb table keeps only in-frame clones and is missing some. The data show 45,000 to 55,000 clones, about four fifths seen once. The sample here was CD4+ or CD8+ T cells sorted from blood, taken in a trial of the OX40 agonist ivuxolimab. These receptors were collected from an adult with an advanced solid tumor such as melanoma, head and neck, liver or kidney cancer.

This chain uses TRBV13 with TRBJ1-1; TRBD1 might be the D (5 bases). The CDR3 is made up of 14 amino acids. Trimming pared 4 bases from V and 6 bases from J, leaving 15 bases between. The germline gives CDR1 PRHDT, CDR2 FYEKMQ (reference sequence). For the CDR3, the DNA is TGTGCCAGCAGCTCTAATCCGGGGGGAGCTGAAGCTTTCTTT. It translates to CASSSNPGGAEAFF.

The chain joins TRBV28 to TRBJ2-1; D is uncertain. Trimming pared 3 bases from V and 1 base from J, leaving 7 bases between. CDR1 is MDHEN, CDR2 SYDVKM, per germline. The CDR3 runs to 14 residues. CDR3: CASSFVSSYNEQFF. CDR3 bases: TGTGCCAGCAGTTTTGTCAGTTCCTACAATGAGCAGTTCTTC. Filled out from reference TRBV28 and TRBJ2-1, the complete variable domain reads DVKVTQSSRYLVKRTGEKVFLECVQDMDHENMFWYRQDPGLGLRLIYFSYDVKMKEKGDIPEGYSVSREKKERFSLILESASTNQTSMYLCASSFVSSYNEQFFGPGTRLTVL.

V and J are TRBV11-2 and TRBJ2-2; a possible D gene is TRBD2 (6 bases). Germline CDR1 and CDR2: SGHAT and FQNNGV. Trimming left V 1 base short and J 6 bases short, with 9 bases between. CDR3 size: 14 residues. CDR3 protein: CASSLAGVAGELFF. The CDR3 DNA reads TGTGCCAGCAGCTTAGCGGGAGTGGCCGGGGAGCTGTTTTTT.

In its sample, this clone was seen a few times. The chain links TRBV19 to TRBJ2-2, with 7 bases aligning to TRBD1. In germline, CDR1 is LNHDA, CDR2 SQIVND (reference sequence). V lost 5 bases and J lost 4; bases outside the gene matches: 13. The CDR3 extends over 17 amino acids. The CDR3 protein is CASSSAWGRGFTGELFF. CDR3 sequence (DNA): TGTGCCAGTAGTTCCGCTTGGGGCAGGGGGTTCACCGGGGAGCTGTTTTTT.

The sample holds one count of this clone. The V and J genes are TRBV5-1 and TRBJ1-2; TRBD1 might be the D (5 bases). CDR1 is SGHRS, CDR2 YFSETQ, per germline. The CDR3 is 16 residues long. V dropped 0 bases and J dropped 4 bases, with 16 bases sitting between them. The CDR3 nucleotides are TGCGCCAGCAGCTTGGAGGTGGGGGGAATTCTCTATGGCTACACCTTC. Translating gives CASSLEVGGILYGYTF.

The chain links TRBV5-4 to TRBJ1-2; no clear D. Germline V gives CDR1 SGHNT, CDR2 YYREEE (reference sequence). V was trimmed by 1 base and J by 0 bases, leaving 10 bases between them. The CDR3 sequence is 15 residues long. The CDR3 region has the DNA TGTGCCAGCAGCTTGCGGGGTAATTCTAACTATGGCTACACCTTC. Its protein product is CASSLRGNSNYGYTF.

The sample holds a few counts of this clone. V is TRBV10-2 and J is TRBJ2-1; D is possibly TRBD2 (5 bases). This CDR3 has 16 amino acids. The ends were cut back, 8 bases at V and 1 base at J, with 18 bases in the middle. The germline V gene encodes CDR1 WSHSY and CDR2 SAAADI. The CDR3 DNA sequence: TGCGCCAGCTTGGGCCCGGGGAGTTTGTCCTACAATGAGCAGTTCTTC. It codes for CASLGPGSLSYNEQFF.

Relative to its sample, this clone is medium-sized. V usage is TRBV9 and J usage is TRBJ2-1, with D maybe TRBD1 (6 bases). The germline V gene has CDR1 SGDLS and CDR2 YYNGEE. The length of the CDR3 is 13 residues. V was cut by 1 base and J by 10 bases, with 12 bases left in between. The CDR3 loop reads CASSVQGYGEQFF. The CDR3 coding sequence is TGTGCCAGCAGCGTACAGGGGTATGGGGAGCAGTTCTTC.

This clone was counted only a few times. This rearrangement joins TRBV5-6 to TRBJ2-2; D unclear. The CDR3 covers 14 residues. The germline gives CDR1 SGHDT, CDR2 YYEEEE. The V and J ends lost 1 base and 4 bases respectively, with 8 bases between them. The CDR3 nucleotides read TGTGCCAGCAGCTTGACACAGTTCACCGGGGAGCTGTTTTTT. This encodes CASSLTQFTGELFF. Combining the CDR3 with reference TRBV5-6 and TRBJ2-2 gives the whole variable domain DAGVTQSPTHLIKTRGQQVTLRCSPKSGHDTVSWYQQALGQGPQFIFQYYEEEERQRGNFPDRFSGHQFPNYSSELNVNALLLGDSALYLCASSLTQFTGELFFGEGSRLTVL.

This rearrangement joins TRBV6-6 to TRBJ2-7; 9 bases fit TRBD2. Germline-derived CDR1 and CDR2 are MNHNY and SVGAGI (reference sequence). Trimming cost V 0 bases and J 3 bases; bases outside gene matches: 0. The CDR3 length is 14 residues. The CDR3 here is CASSYSSGSYEQYF. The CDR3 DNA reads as TGTGCCAGCAGTTACTCTAGCGGGAGCTACGAGCAGTACTTC.

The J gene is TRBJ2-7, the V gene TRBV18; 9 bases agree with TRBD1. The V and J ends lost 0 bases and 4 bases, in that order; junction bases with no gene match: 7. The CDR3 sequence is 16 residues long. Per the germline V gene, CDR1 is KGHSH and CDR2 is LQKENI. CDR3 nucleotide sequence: TGTGCCAGCTCACCACCCCCTGGACAGGGGCAATACGAGCAGTACTTC. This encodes CASSPPPGQGQYEQYF.

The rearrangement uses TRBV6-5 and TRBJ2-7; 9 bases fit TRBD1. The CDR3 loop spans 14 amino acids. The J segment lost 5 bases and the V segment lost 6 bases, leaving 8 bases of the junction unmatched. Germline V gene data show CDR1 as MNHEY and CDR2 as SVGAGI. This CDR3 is CASSPDRGWDEQYF. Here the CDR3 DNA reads TGTGCCAGCAGCCCGGACAGGGGCTGGGACGAGCAGTACTTC.

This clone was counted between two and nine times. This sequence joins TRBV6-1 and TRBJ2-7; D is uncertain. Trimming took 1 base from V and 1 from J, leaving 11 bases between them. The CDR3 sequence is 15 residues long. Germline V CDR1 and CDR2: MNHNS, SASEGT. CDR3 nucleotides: TGTGCCAGCAGTGAAGGGCCAGTACTATCCTACGAGCAGTACTTC. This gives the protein CASSEGPVLSYEQYF.

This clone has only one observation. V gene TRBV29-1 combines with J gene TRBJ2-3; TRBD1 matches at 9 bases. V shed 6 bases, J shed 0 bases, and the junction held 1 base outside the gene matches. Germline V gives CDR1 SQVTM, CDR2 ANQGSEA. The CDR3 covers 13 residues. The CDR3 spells CSVQGASTDTQYF. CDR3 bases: TGCAGCGTACAGGGGGCTAGCACAGATACGCAGTATTTT.

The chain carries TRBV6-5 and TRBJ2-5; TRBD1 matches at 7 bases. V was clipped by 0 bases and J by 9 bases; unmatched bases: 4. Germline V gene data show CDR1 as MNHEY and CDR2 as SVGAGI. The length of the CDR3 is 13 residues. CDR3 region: CASSYSPGTAQYF. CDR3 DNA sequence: TGTGCCAGCAGTTACTCTCCCGGGACAGCCCAGTACTTC.

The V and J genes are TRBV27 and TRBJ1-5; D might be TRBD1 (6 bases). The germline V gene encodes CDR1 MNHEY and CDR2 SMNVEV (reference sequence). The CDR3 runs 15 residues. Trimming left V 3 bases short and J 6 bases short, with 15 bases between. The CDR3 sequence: CASSLYSGASQPQHF. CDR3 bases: TGTGCCAGCAGTTTGTATTCAGGGGCTAGTCAGCCCCAGCATTTT.

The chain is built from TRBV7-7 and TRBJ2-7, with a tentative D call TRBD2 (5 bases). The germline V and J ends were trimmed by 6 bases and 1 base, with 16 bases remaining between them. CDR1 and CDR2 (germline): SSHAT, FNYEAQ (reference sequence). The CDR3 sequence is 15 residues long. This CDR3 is CASSSGSGGSYEQYF. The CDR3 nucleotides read TGTGCCAGCAGTTCAGGAAGCGGTGGGTCCTACGAGCAGTACTTC.

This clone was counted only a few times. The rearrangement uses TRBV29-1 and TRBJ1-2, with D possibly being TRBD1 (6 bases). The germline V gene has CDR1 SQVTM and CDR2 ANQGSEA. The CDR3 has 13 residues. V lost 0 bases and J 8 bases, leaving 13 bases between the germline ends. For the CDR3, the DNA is TGCAGCGTTGAAGAGGACAGCCTCTCAGGCTACACCTTC. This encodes CSVEEDSLSGYTF.